The 21 T cell receptor beta chains presented below share a single source sample, sequenced in a study of breast tumors, draining lymph nodes, adjacent tissues. TCRdb reanalysed the multiplex PCR reads using MiXCR and keeps one entry per CDR3 protein. The sample records 150,000 to 200,000 distinct CDR3 sequences, 30% to 35% being singletons. Breast cancer patients provided tissue from their axillary draining lymph nodes. Sequencing used axillary lymph node tissue. The receptors shown here come from a female donor with breast cancer. Some clones in this sample may be carry-over from other donors' samples.

This clonotype has ten or more counts. DNA of the CDR3: TGTGCCAGCAGCATAGACGGGGGTTACGAGCAGTACTTC. Translated, it gives CASSIDGGYEQYF. V gene TRBV7-2 combines with J gene TRBJ2-7, with D perhaps TRBD2 (6 bases). The CDR3 spans 13 residues. CDR1 and CDR2 (germline): SGHTA, FQGNSA. V was pared by 5 bases and J by 4 bases, with 12 bases between.

This clonotype was counted at least ten times. V is TRBV20-1 and J is TRBJ2-1; 16 bases are shared with TRBD2. Germline V lookup: CDR1 DFQATT, CDR2 SNEGSKA (reference sequence). The CDR3 spans 18 residues. Trimming removed 6 bases from V and 5 bases from J; junction bases left unmatched: 13. CDR3 loop: CSAPGGLAGGRGHNEQFF. The CDR3, as DNA: TGCAGTGCCCCGGGGGGACTAGCGGGAGGGCGGGGCCACAATGAGCAGTTCTTC.

Many counts were recorded for this clonotype. V gene TRBV24-1 combines with J gene TRBJ2-1; tentative D call: TRBD2 (5 bases). The V end was cut by 4 bases, the J end by 3 bases, with 15 bases between. The CDR3 extends over 16 amino acids. Germline CDR1 reads KGHDR; CDR2 reads SFDVKD. The CDR3: CATSDPGIGGYNEQFF. The CDR3 bases are TGTGCCACCAGTGACCCCGGGATTGGAGGCTACAATGAGCAGTTCTTC.

On this clonotype itself: This may stem from a read error, because a much larger clone lies one nucleotide away. J is TRBJ2-3 and V is TRBV9, with 7 bases matching TRBD2. Losses at the gene ends were 2 bases for V and 0 bases for J; bases not matched to a gene: 0. The germline V gene has CDR1 SGDLS and CDR2 YYNGEE. The CDR3 runs 14 residues. The CDR3 DNA reads TGTGCCAGCAGCGTGACTAGCAGCACAGATACGCAGTATTTT. This encodes CASSVTSSTDTQYF.

To note about this clonotype: A much larger clone sits a single nucleotide away, making a read error possible. V is TRBV5-1 and J is TRBJ2-7; tentative D call: TRBD1 (5 bases). Trimming left V 1 base short and J 6 bases short, with 8 bases between. Looked up from germline, CDR1 is SGHRS and CDR2 is YFSETQ. The CDR3 sequence is 12 residues long. The CDR3 loop reads CASSLNRTEQYF. The CDR3 DNA sequence: TGCGCCAGCAGCTTGAACAGGACCGAGCAGTACTTC. Variable domain in full (rest from reference TRBV5-1 and TRBJ2-7): KAGVTQTPRYLIKTRGQQVTLSCSPISGHRSVSWYQQTPGQGLQFLFEYFSETQRNKGNFPGRFSGRQFSNSRSEMNVSTLELGDSALYLCASSLNRTEQYFGPGTRLTVT.

This chain uses TRBV5-1 with TRBJ2-6, with a possible D match to TRBD1 (5 bases). Per germline, CDR1 SGHRS and CDR2 YFSETQ. Trimming left V 0 bases short and J 0 bases short, with 7 bases between. The CDR3 has 16 amino acids. The DNA of the CDR3 is TGCGCCAGCAGCTTGGGTGACAGCTCTGGGGCCAACGTCCTGACTTTC. The encoded protein is CASSLGDSSGANVLTF. Drawing the rest from reference TRBV5-1 and TRBJ2-6, the complete variable domain is KAGVTQTPRYLIKTRGQQVTLSCSPISGHRSVSWYQQTPGQGLQFLFEYFSETQRNKGNFPGRFSGRQFSNSRSEMNVSTLELGDSALYLCASSLGDSSGANVLTFGAGSRLTVL.

This clonotype came up many times. The chain uses TRBV20-1 and TRBJ2-1, with 11 bases aligning to TRBD1. V lost 2 bases, J lost 8 bases, and 8 bases stayed unmatched. The CDR3 is made up of 15 amino acids. The germline V gene encodes CDR1 DFQATT and CDR2 SNEGSKA (reference sequence). The CDR3 loop reads CSARPGTGGGYEQFF. The CDR3, as DNA: TGCAGTGCTAGACCTGGGACAGGGGGTGGGTATGAGCAGTTCTTC.

The V and J genes are TRBV15 and TRBJ1-4; 9 bases line up with TRBD1. This CDR3 has 17 amino acids. V dropped 0 bases and J dropped 8; count of bases not matched to a gene: 10. CDR1 is LNHNV and CDR2 is YYDKDF in the germline V gene (reference sequence). Written as DNA, the CDR3 is TGTGCCACCAGCAGAGATCTCTTGGGGACAGGGAACGAAAAACTGTTTTTT. This sequence encodes CATSRDLLGTGNEKLFF.

V usage is TRBV11-2 and J usage is TRBJ2-5, with D perhaps matching TRBD2 (5 bases). This CDR3 contains 15 residues. The germline V gene encodes CDR1 SGHAT and CDR2 FQNNGV. Trimming pared 4 bases from V and 5 bases from J, leaving 17 bases between. CDR3 sequence (DNA): TGTGCCAGCAGCTCCCGGGAAGGAGGTCGGGAGACCCAGTACTTC. Translating gives CASSSREGGRETQYF.

The rearrangement uses TRBV28 and TRBJ2-3, with 13 bases matching TRBD2. The J segment lost 5 bases and the V segment lost 5 bases, leaving 19 bases of the junction unmatched. Germline assignment: CDR1 MDHEN and CDR2 SYDVKM. The CDR3 has 20 residues. In DNA, the CDR3 is TGTGCCAGCAGTCCCCACCCCGGGACTAGCGGGACCCCGGTAGGAGATACGCAGTATTTT. Protein: CASSPHPGTSGTPVGDTQYF.

This clonotype was counted many times. The chain is built from TRBV29-1 and TRBJ2-1, with D hard to call. The V and J ends lost 7 bases and 7 bases respectively, with 23 bases between them. The CDR3 runs 15 residues. CDR1 is SQVTM and CDR2 is ANQGSEA in the germline V gene. This chain's CDR3 is CSALPGHGRWNEQFF. The CDR3 nucleotides are TGCAGCGCCCTACCGGGCCACGGTCGGTGGAATGAGCAGTTCTTC.

This clonotype was observed at least ten times. V and J are TRBV19 and TRBJ1-2; tentatively, D is TRBD1 (5 bases). The CDR3 length is 13 residues. Germline CDR1 is LNHDA and CDR2 is SQIVND (reference sequence). With 1 base removed from V and 4 bases from J, the gap between germline ends came to 7 bases. The CDR3 nucleotides read TGTGCCAGTAGTATAGGACAGTTCTATGGCTACACCTTC. This translates into CASSIGQFYGYTF.

The sample holds many counts of this clonotype. The CDR3: CASSLGGLTYEQYF. CDR3 DNA: TGTGCCAGCAGCTTAGGGGGACTTACCTACGAGCAGTACTTC. The chain recombines TRBV7-2 with TRBJ2-7; D might be TRBD2 (6 bases). Per the germline V gene, CDR1 is SGHTA and CDR2 is FQGNSA. Between the trimmed V and J ends, which lost 1 base and 2 bases, there was a span of 9 bases. This CDR3 region has 14 residues. Based on the CDR3 plus reference TRBV7-2 and TRBJ2-7, the full variable domain is GAGVSQSPSNKVTEKGKDVELRCDPISGHTALYWYRQSLGQGLEFLIYFQGNSAPDKSGLPSDRFSAERTGGSVSTLTIQRTQQEDSAVYLCASSLGGLTYEQYFGPGTRLTVT.

This chain links TRBV11-2 with TRBJ2-2; the D gene is possibly TRBD2 (6 bases). Trimming removed 6 bases from V and 4 bases from J, with 15 bases in between. The CDR3 covers 15 residues. The germline gives CDR1 SGHAT, CDR2 FQNNGV. The CDR3 region has the DNA TGTGCCAGCAGACTCTCCGGGACTGCCACCGGGGAGCTGTTTTTT. This encodes CASRLSGTATGELFF.

At least ten counts were recorded for this clonotype. J is TRBJ2-1 and V is TRBV11-1; no reliable D call. CDR1 and CDR2 from the germline V gene are SGHAT and FQDESV (reference sequence). Trimming left V 7 bases short and J 4 bases short, with 14 bases between. The CDR3 runs 14 residues. CDR3 in amino acids: CASNLRADYNEQFF. The CDR3 coding sequence is TGTGCCAGCAACCTTCGGGCCGATTACAATGAGCAGTTCTTC. Complete variable domain (other parts from reference TRBV11-1 and TRBJ2-1): EAEVAQSPRYKITEKSQAVAFWCDPISGHATLYWYRQILGQGPELLVQFQDESVVDDSQLPKDRFSAERLKGVDSTLKIQPAELGDSAMYLCASNLRADYNEQFFGPGTRLTVL.

The chain uses TRBV6-2 or TRBV6-3 and TRBJ2-2; the match to TRBD1 covers 8 bases. J lost 5 bases, V lost 9 bases, and 8 bases had no gene match. CDR3 size: 14 residues. CDR1 MNHEY and CDR2 SVGEGT come from the germline V gene. CDR3 nucleotide sequence: TGTGCCAGTTTGACAGGGGAAAGGACCGGGGAGCTGTTTTTT. Translated, it gives CASLTGERTGELFF.

V and J are TRBV12-3 or TRBV12-4 and TRBJ2-4; no reliable D call. The V and J ends lost 2 bases and 0 bases respectively, with 2 bases between them. The CDR3 runs to 13 residues. The CDR3 spells CASSLLAKNIQYF. The CDR3 nucleotides are TGTGCCAGCAGTTTACTAGCCAAAAACATTCAGTACTTC.

Comments on this clonotype: The junction departs from germline at one end; a sequencing error may be responsible. CDR3 region: CASSFFWVRSCEQYF. The DNA for the CDR3 is TGCGCCAGCAGCTTTTTCTGGGTGAGATCCTGCGAGCAGTACTTC. This rearrangement joins TRBV5-1 to TRBJ2-7; D ambiguous. The CDR3 is 15 amino acids. Germline V lookup: CDR1 SGHRS, CDR2 YFSETQ.

The sample holds many counts of this clonotype. The CDR3 DNA follows: TGTGCCAGCAGCTTAGGCCCGATGCTAGCGGATGAGCAGTTCTTC. Amino acid sequence: CASSLGPMLADEQFF. The chain links TRBV13 to TRBJ2-1, with TRBD2 matching 7 bases. J was trimmed by 8 bases and V by 0 bases; bases with no gene match: 7. The CDR3 covers 15 residues. Looked up from germline, CDR1 is PRHDT and CDR2 is FYEKMQ (reference sequence).

The chain couples TRBV20-1 to TRBJ1-5, with D maybe TRBD1 (6 bases). Trimming stripped 3 bases from V and 11 bases from J, with 23 bases between. CDR1 DFQATT and CDR2 SNEGSKA come from the germline V gene (reference sequence). This CDR3 spans 15 amino acids. CDR3 sequence (DNA): TGCAGTGCTAGTGCTAGCGGGGGGGCTAGGGAGACCCAGCATTTT. It is translated as CSASASGGARETQHF.

The chain combines TRBV5-6 with TRBJ2-7; tentative D call: TRBD2 (6 bases). The CDR3 runs 15 residues. CDR1 and CDR2 from the germline V gene are SGHDT and YYEEEE. Trimming took 6 bases from V and 0 from J, leaving 16 bases between them. CDR3 DNA sequence: TGTGCCAGCACCGCCCGGGACTCCTTCTCCTACGAGCAGTACTTC. Residues: CASTARDSFSYEQYF.